These T cell receptor beta chains were read from a single sample in a study of blood T cell repertoires in COVID-19. The table came from immunoSEQ multiplex PCR; TCRdb's copy has only in-frame clones and leaves some out. The sample carries around 60,000 clones, roughly 87% recorded once. The source material was peripheral blood. The source of these receptors is a man aged 45 to 65 with active COVID-19. Both conserved end residues are part of each CDR3. The D gene is left open where the match is weak. Only some rows state a clone size, as once, few, many or a class for expanded clones.

J gene,V gene,clone size,D gene,CDR3 DNA,CDR3 protein
TRBJ2-7,TRBV20-1,.,.,TGCAGTGCTAGCAGGGACTACGAGCAGTACTTC,CSASRDYEQYF
TRBJ2-7,TRBV2,.,TRBD1,TGTGCCAGCAAAACAGGGGGCTCCTACGAGCAGTACTTC,CASKTGGSYEQYF
TRBJ1-1,TRBV19,.,.,TGTGCCAGTAGTAGGGCCCGCGACACTGAAGCTTTCTTT,CASSRARDTEAFF
TRBJ2-7,TRBV12-3/TRBV12-4,.,.,TGTGCCAGCAGGCAACAGGGAACCTACGAGCAGTACTTC,CASRQQGTYEQYF
TRBJ2-3,TRBV24-1,.,.,TGTGCCACCAGTGAAGGGGTAACTTTGGCAGATACGCAGTATTTT,CATSEGVTLADTQYF
TRBJ2-1,TRBV20-1,.,.,TGCAGTGCGAGTAGCGGCTCCTACAATGAGCAGTTCTTC,CSASSGSYNEQFF
TRBJ1-2,TRBV6-6,.,TRBD1,TGTGCCAGCAGTCGAGGGACAGATCTAAACTATGGCTACACCTTC,CASSRGTDLNYGYTF
TRBJ1-2,TRBV6-5,.,TRBD1,TGTGCCAGCAGTTGGGACAGCTCATATGGCTACACCTTC,CASSWDSSYGYTF
TRBJ2-1,TRBV2,.,TRBD2,TGTGCCAGCAGTGTGGGACTAGCGGGGTACGATGAGCAGTTCTTC,CASSVGLAGYDEQFF
TRBJ2-3,TRBV6-1,.,TRBD2,TGTGCCAGCAGTGAAGCCTCTGTAGCGGGGGGAACAGATACGCAGTATTTT,CASSEASVAGGTDTQYF
TRBJ1-5,TRBV5-6,.,.,TGTGCCAGCTCGATCCGGGGAGGGAATCAGCCCCAGCATTTT,CASSIRGGNQPQHF
TRBJ2-3,TRBV18,.,.,TGTGCCAGCTCACCCGGGACTCGCACAGATACGCAGTATTTT,CASSPGTRTDTQYF
TRBJ1-1,TRBV6-2/TRBV6-3,.,.,TGTGCCAGCAGTTACGGAGGGGCCGGTTTCGAAGCTTTCTTT,CASSYGGAGFEAFF
TRBJ2-2,TRBV10-3,.,.,TGTGCCATCGCAGGGTCCACCGGGGAGCTGTTTTTT,CAIAGSTGELFF
TRBJ1-1,TRBV29-1,once,.,TGCAGCGTTGAGGTGAAGGGCAGGGGCACTGAAGCTTTCTTT,CSVEVKGRGTEAFF
TRBJ2-1,TRBV28,.,TRBD1,TGTGCCAGCACCCGGGACAGGGGATCCCCTAGCTCCTACAATGAGCAGTTCTTC,CASTRDRGSPSSYNEQFF
TRBJ2-2,TRBV9,.,.,TGTGCCAGCAGCGTGTATCAGGGGCAAGGCGGGGAGCTGTTTTTT,CASSVYQGQGGELFF
TRBJ2-5,TRBV3-1/TRBV3-2,.,TRBD1,TGTGCCAGCAGCCAAGGTGCCCCCGGGACAGGGAGGGAGACCCAGTACTTC,CASSQGAPGTGRETQYF
TRBJ1-5,TRBV30,.,.,TGTGCCTGGAGTGTATCCGGGTTTCCCAATCAGCCCCAGCATTTT,CAWSVSGFPNQPQHF
TRBJ2-5,TRBV5-5,.,.,TGTGCCAGCAGGGCTTGGAGCTTAGGCAACCAAGAGACCCAGTACTTC,CASRAWSLGNQETQYF
TRBJ2-1,TRBV4-1,.,.,TGCGCCAGCAGCCCTCCCTTGCGCGACAATGAGCAGTTCTTC,CASSPPLRDNEQFF
TRBJ1-3,TRBV6-6,.,.,TGTGCCAGCAGTTACTCGGTCAGCTCTGGAAACACCATATATTTT,CASSYSVSSGNTIYF
TRBJ2-5,TRBV11-1,.,.,TGTGCCAGCAGCTTGTATCCTGGGAGGGAGACCCAGTACTTC,CASSLYPGRETQYF